What follows are 32 T cell receptor beta chains derived from one specimen sequenced in a study of blood T cell repertoires in COVID-19. Profiled with immunoSEQ multiplex PCR; TCRdb holds only in-frame clones, not every one. Seen here are around 470,000 clones, 80% to 95% observed once, and the top ten hold 0.6%. Sequencing was carried out using PBMCs or T cells enriched from blood (not recorded which). These receptors were taken from a man aged 18-30 years who had recovered from COVID-19.

The chain couples TRBV5-4 to TRBJ1-1; 7 nucleotides match TRBD1. The junction had 4 bases not matched to a gene; V was cut back by 1 base and J by 1 base. The CDR3 contains 15 residues. Germline V lookup: CDR1 SGHNT, CDR2 YYREEE (reference sequence). Here the CDR3 reads CASSLTGVRNTEAFF. CDR3 DNA sequence: TGTGCCAGCAGCTTGACAGGGGTACGGAACACTGAAGCTTTCTTT.

Concerning this clone: One end of the junction varies from germline; a read error may be responsible. This chain uses TRBV5-1 with TRBJ2-1, with D perhaps TRBD2 (6 bases). The CDR3 loop spans 13 amino acids. The germline V gene encodes CDR1 SGHRS and CDR2 YFSETQ. CDR3 amino acids: CASSVGLNNGQFF. CDR3 nucleotide sequence: TGCGCCAGCAGCGTGGGACTCAACAATGGGCAGTTCTTC.

The chain employs TRBV30 and TRBJ1-6; a weak D match, TRBD1 (6 bases). The V gene lost 4 bases and the J gene lost 8 bases, with 9 bases spanning the gap. The CDR3 is 12 amino acids. Germline CDR1 is GTSNPN and CDR2 is SVGIG (reference sequence). As DNA, the CDR3 is TGTGCCTGGACCGACAGGTATTCACCCCTCCACTTT. It encodes CAWTDRYSPLHF.

The chain combines TRBV5-1 with TRBJ1-2; D is unclear. Germline lookup yields CDR1 SGHRS and CDR2 YFSETQ. The CDR3 totals 15 residues. Trimming stripped 0 bases from V and 0 bases from J, with 9 bases between. The CDR3 region is CASSLGAAANYGYTF. The CDR3 nucleotides are TGCGCCAGCAGCTTGGGGGCAGCAGCTAACTATGGCTACACCTTC.

This clone was found many times. The V call is TRBV4-2, the J call TRBJ2-3; D possibly corresponds to TRBD2 (7 bases). Germline CDR1 is LGHNA and CDR2 is YNFKEQ. The CDR3 loop spans 18 amino acids. Trimming shortened V by 1 base and J by 4 bases, and 21 bases separated the two germline ends. The CDR3 bases are TGTGCCAGCAGCCAAGTTCTCGCCGGAGGGGGGGGAGCAGATACGCAGTATTTT. Its protein is CASSQVLAGGGGADTQYF.

The V gene is TRBV19, the J gene TRBJ1-3; D gene ambiguous. This CDR3 comprises 14 residues. The ends were cut back, 10 bases at V and 0 bases at J, with 13 bases in the middle. CDR1 LNHDA and CDR2 SQIVND come from the germline V gene (reference sequence). The CDR3 sequence: CATSTWSSGNTIYF. The CDR3 DNA sequence: TGTGCCACAAGTACATGGAGCTCTGGAAACACCATATATTTT.

The chain has TRBV7-3 and TRBJ1-2, with 10 bases identical to TRBD1. Trimming at V came to 5 bases and at J to 8 bases, leaving 11 bases not matched to a gene. In germline, CDR1 is SGHTA, CDR2 FQGTGA. The CDR3 totals 15 residues. The CDR3: CASSDRGQVVEGYTF. CDR3 bases: TGTGCCAGCAGCGACAGGGGGCAAGTAGTCGAGGGCTACACCTTC. Supplemented by reference TRBV7-3 and TRBJ1-2, the full variable domain reads GAGVSQTPSNKVTEKGKYVELRCDPISGHTALYWYRQSLGQGPEFLIYFQGTGAADDSGLPNDRFFAVRPEGSVSTLKIQRTERGDSAVYLCASSDRGQVVEGYTFGSGTRLTVV.

The J gene is TRBJ1-5, the V gene TRBV6-5; maybe TRBD1 (5 bases). The V gene's germline CDR1 is MNHEY and CDR2 SVGAGI. The ends were cut back, 11 bases at V and 0 bases at J, with 11 bases in the middle. This CDR3 region has 13 residues. The CDR3 nucleotides read TGTGCCTCGGGGGGAGCTAGCAATCAGCCCCAGCATTTT. Translated, it gives CASGGASNQPQHF.

The chain uses TRBV7-9 and TRBJ1-2; TRBD1 is a possible D gene (5 bases). Germline V gene sequence: CDR1 SEHNR, CDR2 FQNEAQ (reference sequence). CDR3 length equals 12 residues. V lost 5 bases to trimming and J lost 8 bases, with 12 bases between them. CDR3 nucleotides: TGTGCCAGCAGCCCCGACAGCTGGGGCTACACCTTC. Protein product: CASSPDSWGYTF.

V usage is TRBV28 and J usage is TRBJ2-4, with 8 bases fitting TRBD2. Germline CDR1 and CDR2: MDHEN and SYDVKM. The V and J ends lost 5 bases and 3 bases, in that order; junction bases with no gene match: 15. The CDR3 has 18 amino acids. As DNA, the CDR3 is TGTGCCAGCAGTCCCCCAATAGCGGGAACCGATCGCAAAAACATTCAGTACTTC. Its protein is CASSPPIAGTDRKNIQYF.

Only a few counts were recorded for this clone. This sequence joins TRBV28 and TRBJ1-1, with D hard to call. This CDR3 region has 12 residues. Germline V gives CDR1 MDHEN, CDR2 SYDVKM. V lost 11 bases and J lost 0, with 10 bases in between. The CDR3 region has the DNA TGTGCCGCCACCGCGGTGAACACTGAAGCTTTCTTT. Its protein product is CAATAVNTEAFF.

V usage is TRBV3-1 (or the pseudogene TRBV3-2) and J usage is TRBJ1-1, with 7 bases matching TRBD1. V lost 6 bases and J lost 4; bases outside the gene matches: 8. The CDR3 has 14 residues. Per the germline V gene, CDR1 is LGHDT and CDR2 is YNNKEL (reference sequence). CDR3 sequence reads: CASSLYDRATEAFF. The CDR3 DNA is TGTGCCAGCAGTTTGTACGACAGGGCCACTGAAGCTTTCTTT.

The chain has TRBV19 and TRBJ1-1, with no clear D. CDR3 length: 12 amino acids. Between the trimmed V and J ends, which lost 3 bases and 2 bases, there was a span of 4 bases. CDR1 is LNHDA and CDR2 is SQIVND in the germline V gene (reference sequence). DNA for the CDR3: TGTGCCAGTAGTATGGCTAACACTGAAGCTTTCTTT. Amino acids: CASSMANTEAFF.

The rearrangement links TRBV2 to TRBJ2-7; D is perhaps TRBD2 (6 bases). V shed 6 bases and J shed 4 bases, with 16 bases lying between them. This CDR3 has 14 amino acids. Germline V lookup: CDR1 SNHLY, CDR2 FYNNEI. CDR3 loop: CASRIRDSIYEQYF. The CDR3 DNA is TGTGCCAGCAGGATCCGGGACTCGATATACGAGCAGTACTTC.

CDR3 residues: CAISESTGGENSPLHF. The CDR3, as DNA: TGTGCCATCAGTGAGTCGACGGGGGGTGAGAATTCACCCCTCCACTTT. The V and J genes are TRBV10-3 and TRBJ1-6; tentative D call: TRBD1 (5 bases). Germline V gene lookup returns CDR1 ENHRY and CDR2 SYGVKD. The CDR3 covers 16 residues. The ends were cut back, 0 bases at V and 7 bases at J, with 13 bases in the middle.

The chain employs TRBV19 and TRBJ2-2, with D tentatively TRBD2 (7 bases). V was cut by 5 bases and J by 0 bases, with 13 bases left in between. Germline V gives CDR1 LNHDA, CDR2 SQIVND (reference sequence). The CDR3 is 16 amino acids. Here the CDR3 reads CASSGRGAANTGELFF. DNA of the CDR3: TGTGCCAGTAGTGGACGGGGGGCGGCGAACACCGGGGAGCTGTTTTTT.

The rearrangement uses TRBV29-1 and TRBJ1-2; the match to TRBD1 covers 8 bases. The CDR3 covers 16 residues. Germline trimming cut 3 bases from V and 3 bases from J; bases unmatched to any gene: 12. CDR1 is SQVTM, CDR2 ANQGSEA, per germline. The CDR3: CSVDRWRKQGDYGYTF. The CDR3 coding sequence is TGCAGCGTTGACCGCTGGAGGAAACAGGGGGACTATGGCTACACCTTC.

The chain has TRBV2 and TRBJ1-1, with TRBD1 identical over 10 bases. The CDR3 is made up of 14 amino acids. Per germline, CDR1 SNHLY and CDR2 FYNNEI. The J segment lost 7 bases and the V segment lost 6 bases, leaving 8 bases of the junction unmatched. This chain's CDR3 is CASRWDRGLNEAFF. The CDR3 bases are TGTGCCAGCAGGTGGGACAGGGGTCTTAATGAAGCTTTCTTT.

V and J are TRBV2 and TRBJ2-7, with D perhaps matching TRBD2 (6 bases). CDR1 is SNHLY, CDR2 FYNNEI, per germline. The ends were cut back, 6 bases at V and 7 bases at J, with 10 bases in the middle. The CDR3 is 11 amino acids. CDR3 protein: CASRRGGEQYF. As DNA, the CDR3 is TGTGCCAGCAGGCGAGGAGGGGAGCAGTACTTC. The variable domain in full, completed from reference TRBV2 and TRBJ2-7, reads EPEVTQTPSHQVTQMGQEVILRCVPISNHLYFYWYRQILGQKVEFLVSFYNNEISEKSEIFDDQFSVERPDGSNFTLKIRSTKLEDSAMYFCASRRGGEQYFGPGTRLTVT.

This clone was counted between two and nine times. V is TRBV18 and J is TRBJ2-1, with a tentative D call TRBD2 (5 bases). V was trimmed by 0 bases and J by 9 bases, leaving 15 bases between them. The CDR3 loop spans 15 amino acids. CDR1 KGHSH and CDR2 LQKENI come from the germline V gene. CDR3 bases: TGTGCCAGCTCACCACCGGGGAGAATGTCTGGTGAGCAGTTCTTC. Protein product: CASSPPGRMSGEQFF.

In its sample, this clone was seen once. The gene calls are TRBV28 and TRBJ1-2, with 10 positions matching TRBD1. The CDR3 has 13 residues. Looked up from germline, CDR1 is MDHEN and CDR2 is SYDVKM. V shed 3 bases and J 7 bases; nucleotides not matched to a gene: 2. CDR3 sequence: CASSLGQGPGYTF. The CDR3 DNA is TGTGCCAGCAGTTTGGGACAGGGGCCTGGCTACACCTTC.

V usage is TRBV27 and J usage is TRBJ2-7; 11 bases are shared with TRBD2. Germline values: CDR1 MNHEY, CDR2 SMNVEV (reference sequence). This CDR3 region has 13 residues. V lost 10 bases, J lost 3 bases, and 5 bases stayed unmatched. The CDR3 here is CATRLAGSYEQYF. The CDR3 bases are TGTGCCACCAGACTAGCGGGGAGCTACGAGCAGTACTTC.

This clone occurred once. This chain joins TRBV28 and TRBJ1-5, with D possibly being TRBD1 (6 bases). The CDR3 runs to 15 residues. V gave up 8 bases and J gave up 0 bases, with 14 bases separating them. Germline CDR1 and CDR2: MDHEN and SYDVKM. The CDR3 is CASQGIGYSNQPQHF. CDR3 nucleotides: TGTGCCAGCCAGGGGATCGGGTATAGCAATCAGCCCCAGCATTTT.

The chain employs TRBV23-1 and TRBJ1-6, with 7 bases that match TRBD1. TRBV23-1 is an ORF, and what it does is uncertain. CDR3 size: 19 residues. V shed 0 bases and J 8 bases; nucleotides not matched to a gene: 16. The chain's CDR3 is CASSQSGQGDGSFHSPLHF. CDR3 DNA sequence: TGCGCCAGCAGTCAATCGGGGCAGGGGGACGGGTCGTTTCATTCACCCCTCCACTTT.

The rearrangement joins TRBV6-6 to TRBJ2-3; 7 positions agree with TRBD2. The CDR3 contains 15 residues. CDR1 is MNHNY, CDR2 SVGAGI, per germline (reference sequence). The V segment lost 6 bases and the J segment 4 bases; nucleotides outside the gene matches: 10. In DNA form, the CDR3 reads TGTGCCAGCAGCCCAAGCGGGATCTGGGCAGATACGCAGTATTTT. It codes for CASSPSGIWADTQYF.

Comments on this clone: At one end, the junction sequence differs from germline, possibly due to a read error. The chain is built from TRBV9 and TRBJ1-1; 8 nucleotides line up with TRBD1. The CDR3 length is 12 residues. The germline V gene encodes CDR1 SGDLS and CDR2 YYNGEE. Written as DNA, the CDR3 is TGTGCCAGCAGCGTAGAGGCAGGGGGCCTTTACTTT. Translation: CASSVEAGGLYF.

V is TRBV15 and J is TRBJ2-3, with D maybe TRBD2 (6 bases). V was cut by 1 base and J by 0 bases, with 11 bases left in between. The CDR3 is 16 residues long. CDR1 LNHNV and CDR2 YYDKDF come from the germline V gene (reference sequence). The CDR3 protein is CATSRGGVASTDTQYF. The DNA for the CDR3 is TGTGCCACCAGCAGAGGCGGGGTGGCAAGCACAGATACGCAGTATTTT.

The chain employs TRBV15 and TRBJ1-2; D may be TRBD1 (5 bases). Germline-derived CDR1 and CDR2 are LNHNV and YYDKDF (reference sequence). The V and J ends lost 1 base and 2 bases respectively, with 11 bases between them. This CDR3 spans 15 amino acids. CDR3 DNA sequence: TGTGCCACCAGCAGAGCAGGACGGGGGAACTATGGCTACACCTTC. Translation: CATSRAGRGNYGYTF.

The chain couples TRBV5-1 to TRBJ1-1; no clear D gene. With 4 bases removed from V and 7 bases from J, the gap between germline ends came to 20 bases. Germline assignment: CDR1 SGHRS and CDR2 YFSETQ. The CDR3 extends over 15 amino acids. The CDR3 is CASSDATGIAFEAFF. CDR3 nucleotides: TGCGCCAGCAGCGACGCCACCGGGATAGCTTTTGAAGCTTTCTTT.

The CDR3 region has the DNA TGCAGCGCGTTACAGGGGGCTGATGAAAAACTGTTTTTT. This codes for CSALQGADEKLFF. The V gene is TRBV29-1, the J gene TRBJ1-4; 9 bases align to TRBD1. V shed 7 bases, J shed 6 bases, and the junction held 6 bases outside the gene matches. Per the germline V gene, CDR1 is SQVTM and CDR2 is ANQGSEA. The CDR3 length is 13 residues.

This chain links TRBV5-6 with TRBJ2-2; 9 positions match TRBD2. CDR3 length: 15 amino acids. CDR1 SGHDT and CDR2 YYEEEE come from the germline V gene. V lost 4 bases and J lost 6; bases outside the gene matches: 7. The CDR3 DNA reads TGTGCCAGCAGCCTTAGCGGGAGTGTACCCGGGGAGCTGTTTTTT. Protein sequence: CASSLSGSVPGELFF.

The V and J genes are TRBV5-5 and TRBJ2-5; 11 bases are a match to TRBD1. The CDR3 loop spans 15 amino acids. CDR1 and CDR2 (germline): SGHKS, YYEKEE (reference sequence). V gave up 4 bases and J gave up 2 bases; unmatched junction bases: 4. The CDR3 region is CASSGGTGGQETQYF. The CDR3 nucleotides are TGTGCCAGCAGCGGGGGGACAGGGGGACAAGAGACCCAGTACTTC.